The clone carrying this T cell receptor (beta chain) was seen a single time. TCRdb processed the 5' RACE reads anew with MiXCR; each CDR3 protein has one entry. The sample consists of about 71,000 distinct CDR3 sequences, around 11% of them appearing once. The data stem from a study of early T cells in non-severe SARS-CoV-2 infection. Trimming at V came to 6 bases and at J to 4 bases, leaving 5 bases not matched to a gene. Germline V lookup: CDR1 MNHEY, CDR2 SMNVEV (reference sequence). The CDR3 totals 14 residues. The chain couples TRBV27 to TRBJ2-1; 8 bases fit TRBD1. This specimen was whole blood, taken at baseline. This TCR derives from an adult who was a healthcare worker with PCR-confirmed SARS-CoV-2 infection or an uninfected control (not recorded which). CDR3 bases: TGTGCCAGCAGACAGGGGGATCGGTACAATGAGCAGTTCTTC. This gives the protein CASRQGDRYNEQFF.